This is a list of T cell receptor beta chains from one sample in a study of blood T cells in healthy people across ages. A single record per CDR3 protein comes from TCRdb applying MiXCR to the 5' RACE reads. The sample holds roughly 680,000 distinct CDR3 sequences, 49% seen once. Sequenced input: blood. The receptors here all came from a woman aged 55-70 years in good health. CDR3s include the opening cysteine and the closing phenylalanine or tryptophan. Each record gives: J gene, V gene, clone size, D gene, CDR3 DNA, CDR3 protein. A D gene is named only where the DNA matches it firmly. Rows may omit the clone size; those that give it use once, few, many or a size class.

TRBJ2-1	TRBV4-2	.	.	TGTGCCAGCAGCCAAGATATATTCGGGCAGGGGAATGAGCAGTTCTTC	CASSQDIFGQGNEQFF
TRBJ2-4	TRBV5-5	once	.	TGTGCCAGCAGCTTGAACAGCGACCTCGTAGCCAAAAACATTCAGTACTTC	CASSLNSDLVAKNIQYF
TRBJ2-3	TRBV6-1	few	TRBD1	TGTGCCAGCAGCGACAGGGGCAATACAGATACGCAGTATTTT	CASSDRGNTDTQYF
TRBJ2-1	TRBV7-2	few	TRBD2	TGTGCCAGCAGCTTAGCGCTAGGGACTAGCGGGAGGAACAATGAGCAGTTCTTC	CASSLALGTSGRNNEQFF
TRBJ2-3	TRBV7-2	.	.	TGTGCCAGCAGCTCGAACGGGGTAGCGGAGAACACAGATACGCAGTATTTT	CASSSNGVAENTDTQYF
TRBJ2-7	TRBV4-3	few	TRBD2	TGCGCCAGCAGCCAAGACTTTGGCGGGAGTAAATCCTACGAGCAGTACTTC	CASSQDFGGSKSYEQYF
TRBJ2-1	TRBV6-5	few	TRBD2	TGTGCCAGCAGTTACTCGTGGGAGGGCCTAGATGAGCAGTTCTTC	CASSYSWEGLDEQFF
TRBJ2-3	TRBV5-1	.	TRBD2	TGCGCCAGCAGCTTAGCTAGCGGGGCCGCAGATACGCAGTATTTT	CASSLASGAADTQYF
TRBJ1-5	TRBV12-3/TRBV12-4	.	TRBD1	TGTGCCAGCAGCCCTCAGGGACAGGGGTATCAGCCCCAGCATTTT	CASSPQGQGYQPQHF
TRBJ2-3	TRBV2	.	.	TGTGCCAGCAGTGACGAATTAGATACGCAGTATTTT	CASSDELDTQYF
TRBJ2-1	TRBV4-1	many	TRBD1	TGCGCCAGCAGCCCCCGGGACAGCTACAATGAGCAGTTCTTC	CASSPRDSYNEQFF
TRBJ2-1	TRBV29-1	.	TRBD2	TGCAGCGTTAAGGGGTTGGTAGCGGGAGAGATTCACGAGCAGTTCTTC	CSVKGLVAGEIHEQFF
TRBJ2-1	TRBV20-1	.	TRBD2	TGCAGTGCTAGAGCTAGCGGGAGACCCAATCATGAGCAGTTCTTC	CSARASGRPNHEQFF
TRBJ2-4	TRBV6-2/TRBV6-3	few	TRBD2	TGTGCCAGCTCCTCCCGCCCTAGCGGGAGAGTAAACATTCAGTACTTC	CASSSRPSGRVNIQYF
TRBJ2-5	TRBV6-5	.	.	TGTGCCAGCAGTTACAGGGCCACCCAAGAGACCCAGTACTTC	CASSYRATQETQYF
TRBJ1-6	TRBV12-3/TRBV12-4	few	TRBD1	TGTGCCAGCAGCTCAGCCGGACAGGCTAATTCACCCCTCCACTTT	CASSSAGQANSPLHF
TRBJ2-7	TRBV7-9	.	.	TGTGCCAGCAGCCACCCAACGCAGGGCCACGAGCAGTACTTC	CASSHPTQGHEQYF
TRBJ2-1	TRBV13	.	TRBD2	TGTGCCAGCAGCTGGGAACTAGCGGGAGTCTCGCATGAGCAGTTCTTC	CASSWELAGVSHEQFF